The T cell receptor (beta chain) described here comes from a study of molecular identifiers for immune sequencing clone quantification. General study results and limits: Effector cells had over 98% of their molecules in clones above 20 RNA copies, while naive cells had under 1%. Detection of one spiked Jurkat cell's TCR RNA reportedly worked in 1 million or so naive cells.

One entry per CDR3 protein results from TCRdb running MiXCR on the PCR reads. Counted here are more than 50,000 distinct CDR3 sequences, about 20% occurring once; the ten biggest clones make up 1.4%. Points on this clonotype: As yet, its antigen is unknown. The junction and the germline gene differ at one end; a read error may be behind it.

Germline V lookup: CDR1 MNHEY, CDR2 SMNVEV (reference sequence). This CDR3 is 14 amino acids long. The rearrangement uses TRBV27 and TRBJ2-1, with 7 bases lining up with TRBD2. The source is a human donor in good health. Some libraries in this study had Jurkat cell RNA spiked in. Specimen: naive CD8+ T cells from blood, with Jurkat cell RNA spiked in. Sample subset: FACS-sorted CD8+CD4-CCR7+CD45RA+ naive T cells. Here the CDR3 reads CASSIGRSYNEQSF. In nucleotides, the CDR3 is TGTGCCAGCAGTATCGGGAGGTCCTACAATGAGCAGTCCTTC.